This TCR beta chain was recorded in a study of blood T cell repertoires in COVID-19. In the study overall: COVID-19 samples, acute and convalescent, were from the United States, Italy and Spain.

Sequencing used immunoSEQ multiplex PCR; TCRdb keeps in-frame clones, though not all of them. Of 70,000 or so clones detected, over 80% appear once; the ten largest clones hold 6.5% to 7.5%. The receptor comes from a woman aged 80 or over with active COVID-19. Sequenced material: peripheral blood.

The CDR3 sequence: CASTTRTRKTQYF. In DNA, the CDR3 is TGTGCCAGCACCACGAGGACTAGAAAGACCCAGTACTTC. The J gene is TRBJ2-5, the V gene TRBV7-2; TRBD2 matches 7 bases. Losses at the gene ends were 7 bases for V and 6 bases for J; bases not matched to a gene: 8. Germline V gene lookup returns CDR1 SGHTA and CDR2 FQGNSA. This CDR3 contains 13 residues.